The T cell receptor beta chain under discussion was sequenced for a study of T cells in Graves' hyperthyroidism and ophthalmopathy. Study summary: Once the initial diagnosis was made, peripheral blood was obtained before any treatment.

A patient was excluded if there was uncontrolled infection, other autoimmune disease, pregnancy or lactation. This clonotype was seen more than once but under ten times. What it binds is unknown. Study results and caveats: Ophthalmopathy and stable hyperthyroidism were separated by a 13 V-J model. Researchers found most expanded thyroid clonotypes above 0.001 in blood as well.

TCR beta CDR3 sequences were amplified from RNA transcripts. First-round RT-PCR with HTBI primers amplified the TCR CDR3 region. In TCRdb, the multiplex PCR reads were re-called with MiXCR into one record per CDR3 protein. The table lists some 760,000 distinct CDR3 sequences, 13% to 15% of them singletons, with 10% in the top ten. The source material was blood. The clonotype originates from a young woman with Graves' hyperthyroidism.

The CDR3: CASSLKAGGGNQPQHF. For the CDR3, the DNA is TGTGCCAGCAGCTTGAAGGCAGGCGGTGGGAATCAGCCCCAGCATTTT. The rearrangement uses TRBV5-6 and TRBJ1-5; the D is unclear. The V and J ends lost 1 base and 4 bases respectively, with 15 bases between them. The CDR3 length is 16 residues. The germline CDR1 and CDR2 sequences are SGHDT and YYEEEE.